The source of this T cell receptor beta chain is a study of post-analysis software for immune sequencing data. Study-wide results and limits: A few TRBV segments were significantly more frequent in patients than in controls. TRBV5-6, TRBV5-1 and TRBV20-1 were among these segments.

Germline V lookup: CDR1 DFQATT, CDR2 SNEGSKA (reference sequence). The CDR3 runs to 17 residues. Trimming cost V 2 bases and J 4 bases, with 21 bases left between them. Every TCR beta cDNA library bore unique molecular identifiers. One entry per CDR3 protein results from TCRdb running MiXCR on the PCR reads. The table shows a few hundred thousand distinct CDR3 sequences, with 30% to 45% occurring only once. About this clonotype: Its antigen remains unidentified.

The receptor's source is a girl aged 5 to 17 with multiple sclerosis. Specimen: blood. This chain links TRBV20-1 with TRBJ2-1; possibly TRBD2 for D (5 bases). CDR3 nucleotide sequence: TGCAGTGCTAGATTACCGACTGGACTTAGTGGGTACAATGAGCAGTTCTTC. Its protein is CSARLPTGLSGYNEQFF.